The subject of this entry is one T cell receptor (beta chain). The source of the sample is a study of type 1 and type 2 diabetes patients. The PCR template was genomic DNA. A primer set of 30 forward and 13 reverse primers amplified the CDR3. TCRdb itself ran the multiplex PCR reads through MiXCR, one entry per CDR3 protein. The top ten clones hold around 15% of a sample with fewer than 300,000 distinct CDR3 sequences, roughly 50% of them seen once. The V and J ends lost 6 bases and 2 bases respectively, with 13 bases between them. There are 14 residues in the CDR3. Germline values: CDR1 MGHRA, CDR2 YSYEKL.

J is TRBJ1-1 and V is TRBV4-1; D is uncertain. Sample: peripheral blood mononuclear cells (PBMCs). This TCR came from a young man with type 2 diabetes. The CDR3 loop is CASRGILRNTEAFF. The CDR3 DNA is TGCGCCAGCAGGGGAATACTACGAAACACTGAAGCTTTCTTT.